Below are 21 T cell receptor beta chains sequenced from a single sample in a study of shared clonotypes between healthy human individuals. Here immunoSEQ multiplex PCR was the method, and the copy in TCRdb shows in-frame clones only, minus some. This sample has about 1 million clones; around 76% occur once, and the top ten carry about 1.4%. Sequenced: memory CD4+ T cells sorted from blood. Described subset: CD45RA-negative fraction. These receptor sequences come from a man aged 18 to 30 in good health.

On this clone: Other DNA sequences in this sample translate to the same CDR3. The chain has TRBV10-3 and TRBJ2-7; D tentatively fits TRBD1 or TRBD2 (5 bases each). Germline V gene lookup returns CDR1 ENHRY and CDR2 SYGVKD. Trimming took 3 bases from V and 2 from J, leaving 14 bases between them. The CDR3 is made up of 15 amino acids. CDR3 DNA sequence: TGTGCCATCAGTGAATCCGGGACCGGGGCCTACGAGCAGTACTTC. It codes for CAISESGTGAYEQYF.

The chain uses TRBV7-2 and TRBJ2-7, with a tentative D call TRBD2 (6 bases). CDR1 is SGHTA, CDR2 FQGNSA, per germline. The CDR3 contains 13 residues. V lost 2 bases to trimming and J lost 2 bases, with 7 bases between them. CDR3 region: CASSLIAAYEQYF. CDR3 sequence (DNA): TGTGCCAGCAGCTTAATAGCGGCCTACGAGCAGTACTTC.

This clone has just a few counts. DNA of the CDR3: TGTGCCAGCAGCCTCACGGGGGGGCCTCGGGAGACCCAGTACTTC. Residues: CASSLTGGPRETQYF. The V gene is TRBV7-3, the J gene TRBJ2-5; TRBD2 matches 8 bases. CDR3 length: 15 amino acids. V was pared by 5 bases and J by 5 bases, with 10 bases of the junction left unmatched. Germline lookup yields CDR1 SGHTA and CDR2 FQGTGA.

This clone was observed once. This chain links TRBV12-5 with TRBJ2-3; TRBD1 aligns across 9 bases. V shed 6 bases and J 6 bases; nucleotides not matched to a gene: 10. CDR1 is LGHNT and CDR2 is FRNRAP in the germline V gene. CDR3 size: 15 residues. In nucleotides, the CDR3 is TGTGCTAGTGGGCCGGGACAGGGAACGAGGGATACGCAGTATTTT. This sequence encodes CASGPGQGTRDTQYF.

The chain is built from TRBV5-1 and TRBJ2-5, with D possibly being TRBD1 or TRBD2 (6 bases each). The germline gives CDR1 SGHRS, CDR2 YFSETQ. Trimming stripped 2 bases from V and 4 bases from J, with 15 bases between. The CDR3 is 15 amino acids. CDR3 DNA sequence: TGCGCCAGCAGCTTAGGAACCTGGGGGGCAGAGACCCAGTACTTC. Protein: CASSLGTWGAETQYF.

The V call is TRBV10-3, the J call TRBJ1-2, with TRBD1 matching over 7 bases. Unmatched junction bases numbered 4, after V lost 0 bases and J lost 6 bases. The CDR3 totals 14 residues. Looked up from germline, CDR1 is ENHRY and CDR2 is SYGVKD. CDR3 in DNA: TGTGCCATCAGTGAGTCCGGGACAGCGGATGGCTACACCTTC. It yields the protein CAISESGTADGYTF.

This clone was observed a few times. The chain joins TRBV28 to TRBJ2-6; TRBD1 aligns across 9 bases. The CDR3 sequence is 17 residues long. The V gene end was trimmed by 8 bases and the J gene end by 0 bases; junction bases not matched to a gene: 8. Per the germline V gene, CDR1 is MDHEN and CDR2 is SYDVKM. The CDR3 nucleotides are TGTGCCAGCGTAACAGGGGGCCCTGTCTCTGGGGCCAACGTCCTGACTTTC. It specifies CASVTGGPVSGANVLTF.

This clone has a handful of counts. Other DNA sequences in the sample encode the same CDR3. CDR3 amino acids: CAIRGTGSSYEQYF. The CDR3 DNA reads as TGTGCCATCAGGGGGACAGGGAGCTCCTACGAGCAGTACTTC. This chain connects TRBV10-3 to TRBJ2-7; 9 nucleotides line up with TRBD1. CDR3 length equals 14 residues. The germline V gene has CDR1 ENHRY and CDR2 SYGVKD. V gave up 6 bases and J gave up 0 bases; unmatched junction bases: 3.

The table lists this clone with a few counts. The sample contains more than one DNA sequence encoding this CDR3. CDR3 sequence reads: CASSVDPRTDTQYF. CDR3 nucleotide sequence: TGTGCCAGCAGCGTCGATCCCCGCACAGATACGCAGTATTTT. This sequence joins TRBV9 and TRBJ2-3; no definite D call. V lost 2 bases, J lost 1 base, and 8 bases lay in between. Germline assignment: CDR1 SGDLS and CDR2 YYNGEE. The length of the CDR3 is 14 residues.

The chain employs TRBV18 and TRBJ2-7; D possibly corresponds to TRBD1 (6 bases). This CDR3 spans 16 amino acids. The V and J ends lost 3 bases and 0 bases respectively, with 15 bases between them. Germline CDR1 reads KGHSH; CDR2 reads LQKENI. The CDR3 sequence is CASSPRTGTLSYEQYF. DNA for the CDR3: TGTGCCAGCTCACCGAGGACCGGGACACTCTCCTACGAGCAGTACTTC.

J is TRBJ2-3 and V is TRBV14; no firm D call. The germline V gene has CDR1 SGHDN and CDR2 FVKESK. Trimming took 1 base from V and 5 from J, leaving 13 bases between them. CDR3 length: 15 amino acids. CDR3 residues: CASSQVAGSRDTQYF. CDR3 sequence (DNA): TGTGCCAGCAGCCAAGTGGCAGGTTCAAGAGATACGCAGTATTTT.

V is TRBV29-1 and J is TRBJ1-1; D is ambiguous. The CDR3 is 14 residues long. Germline-derived CDR1 and CDR2 are SQVTM and ANQGSEA. The V and J ends lost 4 bases and 5 bases respectively, with 17 bases between them. Here the CDR3 DNA reads TGCAGCGTTGCGCGGTCGGGCGTTCGAACTGAAGCTTTCTTT. Protein product: CSVARSGVRTEAFF.

The rearrangement uses TRBV5-1 and TRBJ2-7; 7 bases are shared with TRBD1. Germline trimming cut 3 bases from V and 1 base from J; bases unmatched to any gene: 7. The CDR3 spans 15 residues. From germline, CDR1 is SGHRS and CDR2 YFSETQ. CDR3: CASSSTGLGSYEQYF. The CDR3 nucleotides read TGCGCCAGCAGCTCGACAGGGTTAGGGTCCTACGAGCAGTACTTC.

This chain uses TRBV5-6 with TRBJ1-6; no clear D. The V gene's germline CDR1 is SGHDT and CDR2 YYEEEE. V shed 2 bases and J shed 9 bases, with 12 bases lying between them. The CDR3 spans 14 residues. The CDR3: CASSLPPTSSPLHF. The DNA of the CDR3 is TGTGCCAGCAGCTTACCCCCGACGTCTTCACCCCTCCACTTT.

V usage is TRBV11-2 and J usage is TRBJ2-7; D might be TRBD2 (5 bases). The V gene's germline CDR1 is SGHAT and CDR2 FQNNGV. This CDR3 has 13 amino acids. V lost 1 base and J 5 bases, leaving 9 bases between the germline ends. In DNA, the CDR3 is TGTGCCAGCAGCTTAGGAGGGCCCAACGAGCAGTACTTC. It specifies CASSLGGPNEQYF.

This clone appeared a few times. The chain combines TRBV30 with TRBJ1-2; tentatively, D is TRBD1 (6 bases). CDR1 is GTSNPN and CDR2 is SVGIG in the germline V gene (reference sequence). Trimming removed 5 bases from V and 5 bases from J, with 12 bases in between. The CDR3 contains 12 residues. The CDR3 here is CAWQQGKYGYTF. For the CDR3, the DNA is TGTGCCTGGCAACAGGGAAAGTATGGCTACACCTTC.

The gene calls are TRBV9 and TRBJ2-5; 11 bases match TRBD2. V dropped 4 bases and J dropped 4; count of bases not matched to a gene: 9. Germline loops: CDR1 SGDLS, CDR2 YYNGEE. The CDR3 totals 16 residues. In nucleotides, the CDR3 is TGTGCCAGCAGCCCCAGACTAGCGGGGTTTGGAGAGACCCAGTACTTC. Protein: CASSPRLAGFGETQYF.

This clone turned up a few times. The CDR3 bases are TGTGCCAGTAGTATTAGAGATATCACTGAAGCTTTCTTT. Translation: CASSIRDITEAFF. The rearrangement joins TRBV19 to TRBJ1-1; D remains unclear. Germline lookup yields CDR1 LNHDA and CDR2 SQIVND (reference sequence). The CDR3 has 13 residues. With 3 bases removed from V and 4 bases from J, the gap between germline ends came to 9 bases.

The rearrangement links TRBV7-2 to TRBJ1-4; perhaps TRBD1 as D (5 bases). V was cut by 5 bases and J by 4 bases, with 17 bases left in between. Per germline, CDR1 SGHTA and CDR2 FQGNSA. There are 16 residues in the CDR3. This CDR3 is CASSLSVGGGNEKLFF. CDR3 nucleotides: TGTGCCAGCAGCCTCTCCGTAGGCGGGGGTAATGAAAAACTGTTTTTT.

This clone was found a few times. V usage is TRBV6-5 and J usage is TRBJ2-5, with 11 bases that match TRBD2. The CDR3 runs to 15 residues. The trim removed 2 bases at V and 1 base at J, leaving 0 bases unmatched. Looked up from germline, CDR1 is MNHEY and CDR2 is SVGAGI. As DNA, the CDR3 is TGTGCCAGCAGTTACGGGACTAGCGGCCAAGAGACCCAGTACTTC. Protein sequence: CASSYGTSGQETQYF.

V usage is TRBV5-1 and J usage is TRBJ2-3, with D perhaps given as TRBD1 or TRBD2 (6 bases each). This CDR3 is 15 amino acids long. Per the germline V gene, CDR1 is SGHRS and CDR2 is YFSETQ. V lost 0 bases, J lost 2 bases, and 10 bases lay in between. The CDR3 nucleotides read TGCGCCAGCAGCTTGGCGGGGGCCTTCACAGATACGCAGTATTTT. This translates into CASSLAGAFTDTQYF. The full variable domain, completed using reference TRBV5-1 and TRBJ2-3, is KAGVTQTPRYLIKTRGQQVTLSCSPISGHRSVSWYQQTPGQGLQFLFEYFSETQRNKGNFPGRFSGRQFSNSRSEMNVSTLELGDSALYLCASSLAGAFTDTQYFGPGTRLTVL.